This is a list of T cell receptor beta chains from one sample in a study of OX40 agonist ivuxolimab in advanced cancers. Sequenced by immunoSEQ multiplex PCR; TCRdb stores in-frame clones only, minus some. The table has around 53,000 clones, 85% seen once. Sequenced here: CD4+ or CD8+ T cells sorted from blood, sampled in a trial of the OX40 agonist ivuxolimab. The receptor source for this set is an adult with an advanced solid tumor such as melanoma, head and neck, liver or kidney cancer. The CDR3 runs from the conserved cysteine through the conserved F or W. The order of the fields is J gene, D gene, V gene, clone size, CDR3 protein, CDR3 DNA. A D gene is named only where the DNA matches it firmly. Not every row has a clone size; where given, it reads once, few, many or a size class.

j_gene: TRBJ1-2; d_gene: .; v_gene: TRBV6-6; abundance: .; CDR3aa: CASSYPGSYGYTF; CDR3nt: TGTGCCAGCAGTTACCCAGGATCCTATGGCTACACCTTC
j_gene: TRBJ2-7; d_gene: .; v_gene: TRBV19; abundance: .; CDR3aa: CASSILVGWYEQYF; CDR3nt: TGTGCCAGTAGTATCTTGGTCGGCTGGTACGAGCAGTACTTC
j_gene: TRBJ1-5; d_gene: .; v_gene: TRBV25-1; abundance: .; CDR3aa: CASSEASRVRHNQPQHF; CDR3nt: TGTGCCAGCAGTGAAGCTAGCAGGGTGAGGCACAATCAGCCCCAGCATTTT
j_gene: TRBJ2-3; d_gene: .; v_gene: TRBV6-5; abundance: .; CDR3aa: CASSYGGGTDTQYF; CDR3nt: TGTGCCAGCAGTTACGGGGGCGGGACAGATACGCAGTATTTT
j_gene: TRBJ1-6; d_gene: TRBD1; v_gene: TRBV7-9; abundance: few; CDR3aa: CASSLGRGLSPLHF; CDR3nt: TGTGCCAGCAGCTTAGGGAGGGGGCTCTCACCCCTCCACTTT
j_gene: TRBJ2-1; d_gene: .; v_gene: TRBV4-1; abundance: .; CDR3aa: CASSQEGRDEQFF; CDR3nt: TGCGCCAGCAGCCAAGAAGGCAGGGATGAGCAGTTCTTC
j_gene: TRBJ2-7; d_gene: TRBD2; v_gene: TRBV27; abundance: .; CDR3aa: CASSFTGGPGYEQYF; CDR3nt: TGTGCCAGCAGTTTTACGGGGGGGCCCGGCTACGAGCAGTACTTC
j_gene: TRBJ1-2; d_gene: .; v_gene: TRBV9; abundance: .; CDR3aa: CASSVEGGSYYGYTF; CDR3nt: TGTGCCAGCAGCGTAGAGGGGGGCTCCTACTATGGCTACACCTTC
j_gene: TRBJ1-5; d_gene: .; v_gene: TRBV6-4; abundance: .; CDR3aa: CASSAGGRQPQHF; CDR3nt: TGTGCCAGCAGTGCTGGGGGGAGACAGCCCCAGCATTTT
j_gene: TRBJ2-3; d_gene: TRBD1; v_gene: TRBV5-1; abundance: .; CDR3aa: CASSSDRVADTQYF; CDR3nt: TGCGCCAGCAGCTCGGACAGGGTGGCAGATACGCAGTATTTT
j_gene: TRBJ1-1; d_gene: TRBD1; v_gene: TRBV6-5; abundance: once; CDR3aa: CASSYDRVNTEAFF; CDR3nt: TGTGCCAGCAGCTATGACAGGGTGAACACTGAAGCTTTCTTT
j_gene: TRBJ1-5; d_gene: .; v_gene: TRBV4-1; abundance: .; CDR3aa: CASSQAGSNQPQHF; CDR3nt: TGCGCCAGCAGCCAAGCAGGGTCAAATCAGCCCCAGCATTTT
j_gene: TRBJ2-3; d_gene: TRBD2; v_gene: TRBV7-6; abundance: .; CDR3aa: CASSPTGGVTDTQYF; CDR3nt: TGTGCCAGCAGCCCGACCGGGGGGGTTACAGATACGCAGTATTTT
j_gene: TRBJ1-5; d_gene: .; v_gene: TRBV7-6; abundance: .; CDR3aa: CASSPSDGSNQPQHF; CDR3nt: TGTGCCAGCAGCCCCTCGGACGGTAGCAATCAGCCCCAGCATTTT
j_gene: TRBJ2-1; d_gene: .; v_gene: TRBV7-6; abundance: .; CDR3aa: CASSLAAYNEQFF; CDR3nt: TGTGCCAGCAGCTTAGCGGCCTACAATGAGCAGTTCTTC
j_gene: TRBJ2-1; d_gene: TRBD2; v_gene: TRBV6-4; abundance: .; CDR3aa: CASSVTSGGPGEQFF; CDR3nt: TGTGCCAGCAGTGTAACTAGCGGGGGCCCTGGGGAGCAGTTCTTC
j_gene: TRBJ1-3; d_gene: .; v_gene: TRBV29-1; abundance: .; CDR3aa: CSVATGSSGNTIYF; CDR3nt: TGCAGCGTGGCCACAGGAAGCTCTGGAAACACCATATATTTT
j_gene: TRBJ2-3; d_gene: TRBD1; v_gene: TRBV12-5; abundance: once; CDR3aa: CASGLERTGEADTQYF; CDR3nt: TGTGCTAGTGGTTTGGAAAGGACAGGGGAAGCAGATACGCAGTATTTT
j_gene: TRBJ2-3; d_gene: TRBD2; v_gene: TRBV7-3; abundance: .; CDR3aa: CASSLIPSGGDTQYF; CDR3nt: TGTGCCAGCAGCTTAATCCCTAGCGGGGGGGATACGCAGTATTTT
j_gene: TRBJ2-2; d_gene: .; v_gene: TRBV2; abundance: .; CDR3aa: CASPMEGGDTGELFF; CDR3nt: TGTGCCAGCCCTATGGAGGGGGGGGACACCGGGGAGCTGTTTTTT
j_gene: TRBJ2-2; d_gene: .; v_gene: TRBV7-6; abundance: .; CDR3aa: CASSLLTGELFF; CDR3nt: TGTGCCAGCAGCTTACTCACCGGGGAGCTGTTTTTT
j_gene: TRBJ1-1; d_gene: TRBD1; v_gene: TRBV7-9; abundance: few; CDR3aa: CASSRSGTGASEAFF; CDR3nt: TGTGCCAGCAGCCGCTCCGGGACAGGGGCGTCTGAAGCTTTCTTT
j_gene: TRBJ2-2; d_gene: .; v_gene: TRBV27; abundance: .; CDR3aa: CASSLSITGSTGELFF; CDR3nt: TGTGCCAGCAGTTTATCGATAACGGGTAGCACCGGGGAGCTGTTTTTT
j_gene: TRBJ1-5; d_gene: .; v_gene: TRBV6-6; abundance: .; CDR3aa: CASSIDRSYQPQHF; CDR3nt: TGTGCCAGCAGCATCGACAGGTCCTATCAGCCCCAGCATTTT
j_gene: TRBJ1-1; d_gene: TRBD1; v_gene: TRBV27; abundance: .; CDR3aa: CASSSPTGGNTEAFF; CDR3nt: TGTGCCAGCAGTTCCCCGACAGGGGGTAACACTGAAGCTTTCTTT
j_gene: TRBJ2-5; d_gene: TRBD1; v_gene: TRBV4-1; abundance: .; CDR3aa: CASQPTTGQVLHGTQYF; CDR3nt: TGCGCCAGCCAACCCACGACGGGACAGGTCCTTCACGGGACCCAGTACTTC
j_gene: TRBJ1-5; d_gene: .; v_gene: TRBV7-6; abundance: .; CDR3aa: CASSMGGARQPQHF; CDR3nt: TGTGCCAGCAGCATGGGGGGGGCGCGGCAGCCCCAGCATTTT
j_gene: TRBJ1-5; d_gene: TRBD1; v_gene: TRBV9; abundance: .; CDR3aa: CASSGGGGTGPQPQHF; CDR3nt: TGTGCCAGCAGCGGAGGGGGTGGGACAGGGCCTCAGCCCCAGCATTTT
j_gene: TRBJ1-2; d_gene: .; v_gene: TRBV6-5; abundance: .; CDR3aa: CASSAAANYGYTF; CDR3nt: TGTGCCAGCAGTGCGGCAGCTAACTATGGCTACACCTTC
j_gene: TRBJ1-2; d_gene: .; v_gene: TRBV4-1; abundance: few; CDR3aa: CASSQDWGGYGYTF; CDR3nt: TGCGCCAGCAGCCAAGATTGGGGAGGCTATGGCTACACCTTC
j_gene: TRBJ2-5; d_gene: TRBD2; v_gene: TRBV6-5; abundance: .; CDR3aa: CASSLLGGMKTQYF; CDR3nt: TGTGCCAGCAGCCTTCTCGGGGGGATGAAGACCCAGTACTTC
j_gene: TRBJ2-1; d_gene: TRBD1; v_gene: TRBV11-2; abundance: .; CDR3aa: CASSLARTGGGYNEQFF; CDR3nt: TGTGCCAGCAGCTTAGCCAGGACAGGGGGCGGCTACAATGAGCAGTTCTTC
j_gene: TRBJ2-3; d_gene: .; v_gene: TRBV5-5; abundance: .; CDR3aa: CASSYLLGFTDTQYF; CDR3nt: TGTGCCAGCAGCTACCTCCTCGGATTCACAGATACGCAGTATTTT
j_gene: TRBJ2-7; d_gene: .; v_gene: TRBV25-1; abundance: .; CDR3aa: CASSYRDTYEQYF; CDR3nt: TGTGCCAGCAGCTACAGGGATACCTACGAGCAGTACTTC
j_gene: TRBJ1-5; d_gene: .; v_gene: TRBV27; abundance: .; CDR3aa: CASSLYQGHQPQHF; CDR3nt: TGTGCCAGCAGCCTCTACCAGGGTCATCAGCCCCAGCATTTT
j_gene: TRBJ1-2; d_gene: TRBD1; v_gene: TRBV9; abundance: .; CDR3aa: CASSPGDRKDYGYTF; CDR3nt: TGTGCCAGCAGCCCGGGGGACAGGAAGGACTATGGCTACACCTTC
j_gene: TRBJ1-2; d_gene: .; v_gene: TRBV10-3; abundance: .; CDR3aa: CAIPGDLNYGYTF; CDR3nt: TGTGCCATCCCGGGGGACCTTAACTATGGCTACACCTTC
j_gene: TRBJ2-7; d_gene: .; v_gene: TRBV29-1; abundance: .; CDR3aa: CSVGGGDSGYEQYF; CDR3nt: TGCAGCGTTGGAGGAGGGGACAGTGGCTACGAGCAGTACTTC
j_gene: TRBJ1-1; d_gene: TRBD1; v_gene: TRBV9; abundance: .; CDR3aa: CASSSGQGNTEAFF; CDR3nt: TGTGCCAGCAGCTCCGGACAGGGCAACACTGAAGCTTTCTTT
j_gene: TRBJ2-6; d_gene: TRBD2; v_gene: TRBV29-1; abundance: medium-sized; CDR3aa: CSVEDQETSGFSGANVLTF; CDR3nt: TGCAGCGTTGAAGATCAGGAGACTAGCGGATTCTCTGGGGCCAACGTCCTGACTTTC
j_gene: TRBJ2-5; d_gene: .; v_gene: TRBV9; abundance: .; CDR3aa: CASSVGLSTETQYF; CDR3nt: TGTGCCAGCAGCGTGGGACTCTCGACGGAGACCCAGTACTTC
j_gene: TRBJ2-3; d_gene: .; v_gene: TRBV4-3; abundance: .; CDR3aa: CASSDGGLADTQYF; CDR3nt: TGCGCCAGCAGTGATGGGGGCTTGGCAGATACGCAGTATTTT
j_gene: TRBJ1-2; d_gene: .; v_gene: TRBV4-1; abundance: .; CDR3aa: CASSQVLQGYGYTF; CDR3nt: TGCGCCAGCAGCCAAGTTTTACAGGGTTATGGCTACACCTTC
j_gene: TRBJ2-7; d_gene: TRBD1; v_gene: TRBV12-5; abundance: .; CDR3aa: CASGNGQGSYEQYF; CDR3nt: TGTGCTAGTGGAAACGGACAGGGGTCCTACGAGCAGTACTTC
j_gene: TRBJ2-7; d_gene: .; v_gene: TRBV30; abundance: .; CDR3aa: CAWSVLQNYEQYF; CDR3nt: TGTGCCTGGAGTGTACTACAAAACTACGAGCAGTACTTC
j_gene: TRBJ1-3; d_gene: .; v_gene: TRBV4-3; abundance: .; CDR3aa: CASSQVGGNTIYF; CDR3nt: TGCGCCAGCAGCCAAGTCGGAGGAAACACCATATATTTT
j_gene: TRBJ1-1; d_gene: .; v_gene: TRBV7-9; abundance: .; CDR3aa: CASSFFPDTLPNTEAFF; CDR3nt: TGTGCCAGCAGCTTTTTTCCGGACACCCTCCCGAACACTGAAGCTTTCTTT
j_gene: TRBJ1-2; d_gene: .; v_gene: TRBV6-5; abundance: .; CDR3aa: CASSYTAAGPNGYTF; CDR3nt: TGTGCCAGCAGTTACACCGCCGCAGGGCCTAATGGCTACACCTTC
j_gene: TRBJ1-6; d_gene: TRBD1; v_gene: TRBV9; abundance: large; CDR3aa: CASSPRQGADRNSPLHF; CDR3nt: TGTGCCAGCAGCCCCCGACAGGGGGCGGATCGTAATTCACCCCTCCACTTT
j_gene: TRBJ2-7; d_gene: TRBD1; v_gene: TRBV7-6; abundance: .; CDR3aa: CASTPGTDSYEQYF; CDR3nt: TGTGCCAGCACCCCCGGGACAGATTCCTACGAGCAGTACTTC
j_gene: TRBJ1-1; d_gene: .; v_gene: TRBV6-1; abundance: .; CDR3aa: CAPPEVMNTEAFF; CDR3nt: TGTGCCCCCCCCGAGGTGATGAACACTGAAGCTTTCTTT
j_gene: TRBJ2-1; d_gene: TRBD2; v_gene: TRBV29-1; abundance: once; CDR3aa: CSAGGLAGRANEQFF; CDR3nt: TGCAGCGCCGGCGGGCTAGCGGGGCGCGCCAATGAGCAGTTCTTC
j_gene: TRBJ1-2; d_gene: .; v_gene: TRBV27; abundance: .; CDR3aa: CASTPSEASNYGYTF; CDR3nt: TGTGCCAGCACCCCGAGCGAGGCCTCTAACTATGGCTACACCTTC
j_gene: TRBJ2-7; d_gene: .; v_gene: TRBV4-3; abundance: .; CDR3aa: CASSQDNVPSYEQYF; CDR3nt: TGCGCCAGCAGCCAAGACAACGTGCCCTCCTACGAGCAGTACTTC
j_gene: TRBJ1-1; d_gene: .; v_gene: TRBV11-3; abundance: .; CDR3aa: CASSISRNTEAFF; CDR3nt: TGTGCCAGCAGCATCTCCAGGAACACTGAAGCTTTCTTT
j_gene: TRBJ2-3; d_gene: TRBD2; v_gene: TRBV5-4; abundance: .; CDR3aa: CASSLGLAVTDTQYF; CDR3nt: TGTGCCAGCAGCCTGGGACTAGCGGTTACAGATACGCAGTATTTT
j_gene: TRBJ2-3; d_gene: .; v_gene: TRBV6-1; abundance: .; CDR3aa: CASSEGTISTDTQYF; CDR3nt: TGTGCCAGCAGTGAAGGGACAATTAGCACAGATACGCAGTATTTT
j_gene: TRBJ2-2; d_gene: TRBD1; v_gene: TRBV29-1; abundance: .; CDR3aa: CSVGTGQGPTGELFF; CDR3nt: TGCAGCGTTGGGACGGGACAGGGACCCACCGGGGAGCTGTTTTTT
j_gene: TRBJ1-2; d_gene: TRBD1; v_gene: TRBV30; abundance: .; CDR3aa: CAWMEGLTGGYYGYTF; CDR3nt: TGTGCCTGGATGGAGGGTTTGACAGGGGGCTACTATGGCTACACCTTC